These T cell receptor beta chains were read from a single sample in a study of T cell responses to AZD1222 COVID-19 vaccine. The table came from immunoSEQ multiplex PCR; TCRdb's copy has only in-frame clones and leaves some out. The sample comprises 150,000 or so clones, around 93% of which are singletons, and approximately 2.3% rests with the top ten. The sequencing here drew on peripheral blood, taken on day 0 of AZD1222 vaccination. These receptors came from an adult in good health. The conserved cysteine and the conserved F or W are not part of the CDR3 here. Fields, in order: clone size, CDR3 length, V gene, CDR3 protein. Rows give clone size only sometimes, using once, few, many, or a class for an expanded clone.

>.|14|TRBV9
ASSVGGRDSTDTQY
>.|11|TRBV28
ASSPPGNTEAF
>.|12|TRBV6-6
ASNTGAGTSPLH
>.|15|TRBV5-1
ASSRIPGEFSYNEQF
>.|13|TRBV9
ASSVAAQSGNIQY
>.|12|TRBV29-1
SVAGLAGGGELF
>.|10|TRBV6-5
ASSYGQETQY
>.|11|TRBV20-1
SASRGDSYEQY
>.|13|TRBV19
ASSIVGSFTGELF
>.|12|TRBV30
AWSSYRARLEAF
>.|15|TRBV5-1
ASSLAPRDRDLETQY
>.|13|TRBV7-9
ASSATTGLGYEQY
>.|13|TRBV3-1/TRBV3-2
ASSRSRATGNTIY
>.|10|TRBV5-5
ASSREARGYT
>.|13|TRBV7-9
ASSFRAARTYEQY
>.|12|TRBV5-6
ASSWDRGNTEAF
>.|13|TRBV30
AWSVSGTGNSPLH
>.|11|TRBV7-9
ASSLDFEGGVN
>.|15|TRBV3-1/TRBV3-2
ASSPRVQGAGNSPLH
>.|18|TRBV6-2/TRBV6-3
ASSSPRLDKGILAKNIQY
>.|14|TRBV7-3
ASSLNPGTTGNEQF
>.|12|TRBV6-2/TRBV6-3
ASSSQGNNQPQH
>.|14|TRBV28
ASSLNFWTGGETQY
>.|13|TRBV7-2
ASSPNQGTSYEQY
>.|10|TRBV30
ASPRGSYGYT
>.|10|TRBV28
ASSDTLGEQY
>.|9|TRBV29-1
SAGGPRGAF
>.|11|TRBV7-3
ASRNPGEETQY
>.|12|TRBV5-1
ASSLEQGAGGYT
>.|11|TRBV3-1/TRBV3-2
ASSSKLNTEAF
>.|12|TRBV6-5
ASSGGGAADTQY
>.|13|TRBV7-2
ASSPMRASNQPQH
>.|13|TRBV6-2/TRBV6-3
ASSYLLAGSYEQY
>.|16|TRBV15
ATSRYRTSGRAGDEQF
>once|14|TRBV3-1/TRBV3-2
ASSLGLGQVNTEAF
>.|10|TRBV30
AWDWAVGELF
>.|12|TRBV19
ASRLTGVNTEAF
>.|14|TRBV10-3
AISASSGSRNNEQF
>.|13|TRBV28
ATDDRSISGNTIY
>.|14|TRBV6-2/TRBV6-3
ASSPDRGPSTDTQY
>.|10|TRBV19
ASSIAGPTEY
>.|11|TRBV30
AWTRSYNSPLH
>.|12|TRBV7-2
ASSLSVAQNEQF
>.|12|TRBV13
ASSLGQSNQPQH
>.|13|TRBV19
ASSIRPGTNSPLH
>.|13|TRBV6-5
ASNSGTGYNSPLH
>.|12|TRBV2
ASSVTGGEQPQH
>.|13|TRBV6-5
ASTRGPSGANVLT
>.|11|TRBV6-5
ASSTGASLEQF
>.|13|TRBV6-1
ASSEWGLSTDTQY
>.|10|TRBV13
ASSVSTDTQY
>.|18|TRBV7-3
ASSLRWTGAPNTTTDTQY